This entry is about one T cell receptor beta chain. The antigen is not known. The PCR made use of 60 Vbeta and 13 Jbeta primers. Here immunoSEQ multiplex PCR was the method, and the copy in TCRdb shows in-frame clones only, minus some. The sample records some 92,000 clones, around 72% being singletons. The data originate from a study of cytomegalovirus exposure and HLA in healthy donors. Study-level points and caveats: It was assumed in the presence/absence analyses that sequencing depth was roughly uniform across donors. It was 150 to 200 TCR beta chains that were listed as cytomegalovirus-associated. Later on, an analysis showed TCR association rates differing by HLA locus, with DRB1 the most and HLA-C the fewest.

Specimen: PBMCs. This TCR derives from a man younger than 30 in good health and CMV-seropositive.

CDR3 sequence: CASSSNLQGYEQYF. DNA for the CDR3: TGCGCCAGCAGCTCCAACCTACAGGGATACGAGCAGTACTTC. V is TRBV5-1 and J is TRBJ2-7; a possible D gene is TRBD1 (6 bases). V lost 3 bases, J lost 4 bases, and 14 bases lay in between. CDR3 size: 14 residues. Germline assignment: CDR1 SGHRS and CDR2 YFSETQ.